Below, one T cell receptor beta chain is given with its context. The antigen remains undetermined. The record originates from a study of T cell repertoires in aging, cancer and after chemotherapy. A mixed TRB-A/B primer pool amplified rearranged TRB by multiplex touch-down PCR. TCRdb independently ran MiXCR on the multiplex PCR reads; one entry per CDR3 protein. The repertoire includes 3,000 to 3,500 distinct CDR3 sequences, 45% of them detected once, and around a third sits in the top ten. General study results and limits: In healthy donors, age-related TCR diversity loss mainly reflected lost richness. In each cancer cohort, median generation probability increased across chemotherapy, suggesting thymic output rebounded. The repertoire data cannot show anything about immunological memory following chemotherapy. Compared with age-matched healthy donors, untreated hematological or solid cancer patients showed higher blood TCR clonality.

The CDR3 spans 16 residues. Losses at the gene ends were 6 bases for V and 2 bases for J; bases not matched to a gene: 10. Germline loops: CDR1 LGHNA, CDR2 YSLEER. Peripheral blood genomic DNA, not sorted cells or RNA, was the template. The specimen was blood. The clonotype comes from a human donor with a blood cancer. J is TRBJ2-7 and V is TRBV4-3; 10 bases are shared with TRBD1. For the CDR3, the DNA is TGCGCCAGCAGTTACAGCGGGACAGGGGAGGCCTACGAGCAGTACTTC. Protein sequence: CASSYSGTGEAYEQYF.